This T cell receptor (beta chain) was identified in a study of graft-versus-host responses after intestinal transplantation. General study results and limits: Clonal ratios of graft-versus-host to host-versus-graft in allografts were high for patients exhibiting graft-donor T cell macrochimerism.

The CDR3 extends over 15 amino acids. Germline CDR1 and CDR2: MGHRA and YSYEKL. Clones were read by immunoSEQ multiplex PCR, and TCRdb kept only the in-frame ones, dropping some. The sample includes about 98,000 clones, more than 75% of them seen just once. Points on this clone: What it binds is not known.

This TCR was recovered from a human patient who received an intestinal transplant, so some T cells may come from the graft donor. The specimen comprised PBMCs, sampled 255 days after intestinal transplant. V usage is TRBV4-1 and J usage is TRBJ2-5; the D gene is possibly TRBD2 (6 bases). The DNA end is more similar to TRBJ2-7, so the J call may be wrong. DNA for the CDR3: TGCGCCAGCAGCCAAGCGGGGACTGGCTCCTACGAGCAGTACTTC. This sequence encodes CASSQAGTGSYEQYF.